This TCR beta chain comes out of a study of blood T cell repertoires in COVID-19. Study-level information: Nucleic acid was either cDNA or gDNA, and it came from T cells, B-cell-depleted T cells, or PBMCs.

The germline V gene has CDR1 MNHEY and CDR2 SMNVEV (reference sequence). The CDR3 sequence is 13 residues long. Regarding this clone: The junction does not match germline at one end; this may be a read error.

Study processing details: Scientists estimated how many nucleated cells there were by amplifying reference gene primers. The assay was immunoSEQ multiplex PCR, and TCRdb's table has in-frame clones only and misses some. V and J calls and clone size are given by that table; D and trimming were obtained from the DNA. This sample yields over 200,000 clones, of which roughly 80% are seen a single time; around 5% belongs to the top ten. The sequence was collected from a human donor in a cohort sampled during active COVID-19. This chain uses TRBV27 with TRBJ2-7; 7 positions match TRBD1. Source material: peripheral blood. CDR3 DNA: TGTGCCAGCAGGACAGGGTACTCCCACGAGCAGTACTTC. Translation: CASRTGYSHEQYF.